These T cell receptor beta chains were read from a single sample in a study of graft-versus-host responses after intestinal transplantation. Here immunoSEQ multiplex PCR was the method, and the copy in TCRdb shows in-frame clones only, minus some. The profile shows about 21,000 clones, about half of them singletons. The sequenced sample was alloreactive CD4+ T cells from a mixed lymphocyte reaction culture, obtained before intestinal transplant. Receptor source: a human patient who received an intestinal transplant. Both conserved end residues are part of each CDR3. D genes are given only for firm matches. Clone size is given for some rows only: seen once, a few or many times, or a class if the clone is expanded.

CASSPTASGGAYEQFF	TGTGCCAGCAGCCCCACGGCTAGCGGGGGGGCCTATGAGCAGTTCTTC	TRBV7-3	TRBJ2-1	TRBD2	-
CASSDSGRHNEKLFF	TGTGCCAGCAGTGACTCAGGGAGACATAATGAAAAACTGTTTTTT	TRBV6-4	TRBJ1-4	-	-
CASSPSQVPNQPQHF	TGCGCCAGCAGTCCAAGCCAGGTTCCCAATCAGCCCCAGCATTTT	TRBV10-2	TRBJ1-5	-	few
CASSLTPGQGYSTDTQYF	TGCGCCAGCAGCTTAACTCCGGGACAGGGTTATTCCACAGATACGCAGTATTTT	TRBV5-1	TRBJ2-3	TRBD1	-
CASSLATSGQNIQYF	TGCGCCAGCAGTCTGGCCACCAGTGGCCAAAACATTCAGTACTTC	TRBV4-1	TRBJ2-4	-	-
CASSSSGTWYGYTF	TGTGCCAGCAGCTCCTCAGGGACTTGGTATGGCTACACCTTC	TRBV7-9	TRBJ1-2	-	-
CASSPSLAGGWVYEQYF	TGCGCCAGCAGCCCAAGCTTGGCGGGGGGGTGGGTGTACGAGCAGTACTTC	TRBV4-1	TRBJ2-7	TRBD2	few
CASSQERGLFNEKLFF	TGTGCCAGCAGCCAAGAAAGGGGGCTCTTTAATGAAAAACTGTTTTTT	TRBV4-2	TRBJ1-4	TRBD1	medium-sized
CASSPRGGSVYEQYF	TGCGCCAGCAGCCCCCGGGGGGGATCGGTCTACGAGCAGTACTTC	TRBV5-1	TRBJ2-7	TRBD2	-
CASSPMAGSSGNTIYF	TGTGCCAGCTCACCGATGGCAGGGTCATCTGGAAACACCATATATTTT	TRBV18	TRBJ1-3	-	-
CAISSGPNSPLHF	TGTGCCATCTCTTCAGGCCCTAATTCACCCCTCCACTTT	TRBV10-3	TRBJ1-6	-	-
CASSLTGSPYGYTF	TGTGCCAGCAGCTTGACAGGGTCCCCCTATGGCTACACCTTC	TRBV11-2	TRBJ1-2	TRBD1	-
CASSGLGGPSYEQYF	TGTGCCAGCTCCGGTTTGGGGGGGCCCTCCTACGAGCAGTACTTC	TRBV18	TRBJ2-7	-	-
CASSYNRGIYEQYF	TGTGCCAGCAGTTACAACAGGGGAATCTACGAGCAGTACTTC	TRBV6-5	TRBJ2-7	TRBD1	-